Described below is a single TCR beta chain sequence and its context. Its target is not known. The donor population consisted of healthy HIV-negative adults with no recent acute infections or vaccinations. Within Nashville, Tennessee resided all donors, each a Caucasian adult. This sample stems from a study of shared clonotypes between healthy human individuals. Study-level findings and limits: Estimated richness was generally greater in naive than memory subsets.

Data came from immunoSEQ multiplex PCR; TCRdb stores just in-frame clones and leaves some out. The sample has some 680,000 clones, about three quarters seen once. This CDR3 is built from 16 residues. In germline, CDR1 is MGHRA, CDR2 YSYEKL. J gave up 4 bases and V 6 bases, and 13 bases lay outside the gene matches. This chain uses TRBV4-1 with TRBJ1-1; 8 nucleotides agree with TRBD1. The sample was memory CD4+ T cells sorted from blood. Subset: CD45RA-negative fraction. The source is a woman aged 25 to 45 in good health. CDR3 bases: TGCGCCAGCAGTGTTAGGTGGACAGGGACTCCCACTGAAGCTTTCTTT. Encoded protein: CASSVRWTGTPTEAFF.